The 18 T cell receptor beta chains presented below share a single source sample, sequenced in a study of Ad26.COV2.S vaccination and SARS-CoV-2 variants. The assay was immunoSEQ multiplex PCR, and TCRdb's table has in-frame clones only and misses some. The table lists roughly 700,000 clones, 89% of them singletons. The treatment denotes: about 20 received Ad26.COV2.S at low or high dose, single or two shots; about 5 received placebo; per-sample allocation not given. The samples date from day 63 after the first vaccine or placebo injection. The sample in question was peripheral blood, obtained in a trial of Ad26.COV2.S vaccine versus placebo. These receptors were taken from a person between 18 and 59 years old who received the Ad26.COV2.S COVID-19 vaccine or a placebo.

CDR3 in amino acids: CASSLEGLDTQYF. The CDR3 nucleotides read TGCGCCAGCAGCTTGGAAGGGTTAGATACGCAGTATTTT. The V gene is TRBV5-1, the J gene TRBJ2-3; no clear D. There are 13 residues in the CDR3. V lost 0 bases, J lost 5 bases, and 7 bases lay in between. From germline, CDR1 is SGHRS and CDR2 YFSETQ.

This clone showed up just a few times. This chain uses TRBV2 with TRBJ1-1, with D hard to call. Deletions cut 6 bases from V and 5 bases from J, with 10 bases between. CDR1 and CDR2 from the germline V gene are SNHLY and FYNNEI. This CDR3 contains 12 residues. CDR3: CASSVQKTEAFF. CDR3 in DNA: TGTGCCAGCAGCGTCCAGAAGACTGAAGCTTTCTTT.

The chain carries TRBV6-2 or TRBV6-3 and TRBJ1-2; D might be TRBD1 (5 bases). V lost 2 bases, J lost 4 bases, and 11 bases lay in between. Germline CDR1 is MNHEY and CDR2 is SVGEGT. CDR3 length: 14 amino acids. Written as DNA, the CDR3 is TGTGCCAGCAGTTACAATCCAGGGAGCTATGGCTACACCTTC. It encodes CASSYNPGSYGYTF.

The chain joins TRBV21-1 to TRBJ2-5; TRBD1 is taken as the D call from the table, unchecked against the DNA. TRBV21-1 is described as a pseudogene. This CDR3 spans 15 amino acids. The CDR3 region has the DNA TGTGCCAGCAGCCGTCCGGGACAGGGCCAAGAGACCCAGTACTTC. As protein: CASSRPGQGQETQYF.

The V gene is TRBV3-1 (or the pseudogene TRBV3-2), the J gene TRBJ2-3, with 8 bases aligning to TRBD2. With 1 base clipped from V and 4 bases from J, the junction kept 4 bases outside the gene matches. The CDR3 runs 15 residues. CDR1 is LGHDT, CDR2 YNNKEL, per germline (reference sequence). The CDR3 nucleotides are TGTGCCAGCAGCCAAGGGCGGGGGGCAGCAGATACGCAGTATTTT. Translating it yields CASSQGRGAADTQYF.

The rearrangement joins TRBV5-6 to TRBJ1-3; D is unresolved. With 0 bases removed from V and 2 bases from J, the gap between germline ends came to 6 bases. CDR3 length equals 14 residues. Germline CDR1 is SGHDT and CDR2 is YYEEEE. The DNA of the CDR3 is TGTGCCAGCAGCTTGGGAAGGGCTGGAAACACCATATATTTT. Translated, it gives CASSLGRAGNTIYF. The variable domain in full, with the rest retrieved from reference TRBV5-6 and TRBJ1-3, is DAGVTQSPTHLIKTRGQQVTLRCSPKSGHDTVSWYQQALGQGPQFIFQYYEEEERQRGNFPDRFSGHQFPNYSSELNVNALLLGDSALYLCASSLGRAGNTIYFGEGSWLTVV.

The V gene is TRBV24-1, the J gene TRBJ2-6; D uncertain. V was shortened by 5 bases and J by 0 bases, with 7 bases between the two germline ends. CDR1 is KGHDR, CDR2 SFDVKD, per germline. CDR3 length equals 15 residues. Here the CDR3 reads CATSGRNSGANVLTF. The CDR3 DNA reads TGTGCCACCAGTGGACGAAACTCTGGGGCCAACGTCCTGACTTTC.

The chain joins TRBV15 to TRBJ2-3; D unclear. CDR1 and CDR2 from the germline V gene are LNHNV and YYDKDF (reference sequence). The V gene lost 5 bases and the J gene lost 3 bases, with 12 bases spanning the gap. The CDR3 consists of 14 residues. CDR3 loop: CATSRRSWTDTQYF. CDR3 sequence (DNA): TGTGCCACCAGCCGGCGGAGTTGGACAGATACGCAGTATTTT.

This sequence joins TRBV4-3 and TRBJ2-7; the D gene is possibly TRBD1 (6 bases). Trimming removed 0 bases from V and 0 bases from J, with 9 bases in between. The CDR3 has 15 residues. Germline CDR1 is LGHNA and CDR2 is YSLEER. The CDR3 nucleotides are TGCGCCAGCAGCCAAGATGGGGGCGGCTCCTACGAGCAGTACTTC. Its translation: CASSQDGGGSYEQYF.

This sequence joins TRBV2 and TRBJ2-1; TRBD2 matches at 10 bases. Germline V CDR1 and CDR2: SNHLY, FYNNEI. The junction had 11 bases not matched to a gene; V was cut back by 3 bases and J by 3 bases. The CDR3 runs 18 residues. As DNA, the CDR3 is TGTGCCAGCAGTGACCCGACATCCAGGACTAGCGGCTACAATGAGCAGTTCTTC. Protein product: CASSDPTSRTSGYNEQFF.

This clone came up once. J is TRBJ2-3 and V is TRBV21-1; the D call of TRBD2 is as the table states it, not checked on the DNA. TRBV21-1 corresponds to a pseudogene. CDR3 length: 21 amino acids. CDR3 loop: CAIPAWYFDEVLAALGDTQYF. The CDR3, as DNA: TGTGCCATACCAGCATGGTATTTCGACGAAGTCCTAGCGGCCCTGGGAGATACGCAGTATTTT.

The genes are TRBV7-3 and TRBJ2-5; 9 bases agree with TRBD1. This CDR3 has 14 residues. The V segment lost 0 bases and the J segment 5 bases; nucleotides outside the gene matches: 1. Germline CDR1 reads SGHTA; CDR2 reads FQGTGA. The CDR3 sequence is CASSLTGQGETQYF. The CDR3 nucleotides read TGTGCCAGCAGCTTAACAGGACAGGGGGAGACCCAGTACTTC.

This chain links TRBV3-1 (or the pseudogene TRBV3-2) with TRBJ1-4; weak D call: TRBD1 (6 bases). The CDR3 covers 14 residues. Trimming pared 0 bases from V and 11 bases from J, leaving 13 bases between. Germline CDR1 and CDR2: LGHDT and YNNKEL (reference sequence). In DNA form, the CDR3 reads TGTGCCAGCAGCCAAGAGGCAGGGGAGGGTAAACTGTTTTTT. This encodes CASSQEAGEGKLFF.

The chain is built from TRBV10-3 and TRBJ2-3; 9 bases agree with TRBD2. The CDR3 covers 13 residues. Germline V gene sequence: CDR1 ENHRY, CDR2 SYGVKD. Trimming removed 7 bases from V and 7 bases from J; junction bases left unmatched: 6. The CDR3 region is CAIKSSGAHTQYF. The CDR3 bases are TGTGCCATCAAATCTAGCGGGGCTCATACGCAGTATTTT.

This chain joins TRBV19 and TRBJ1-4, with D unresolved. With 10 bases removed from V and 7 bases from J, the gap between germline ends came to 19 bases. The CDR3 runs 14 residues. Germline CDR1 LNHDA, CDR2 SQIVND (reference sequence). The chain's CDR3 is CATSTGLIGEKLFF. The CDR3 coding sequence is TGTGCCACCAGTACCGGATTGATCGGTGAAAAACTGTTTTTT.

The rearrangement links TRBV7-2 to TRBJ1-5, with D maybe TRBD1 (5 bases). Trimming removed 5 bases from V and 6 bases from J, with 14 bases in between. The germline V gene encodes CDR1 SGHTA and CDR2 FQGNSA. The CDR3 is 14 amino acids. CDR3 protein: CASSRDPAVQPQHF. Written as DNA, the CDR3 is TGTGCCAGCAGCCGGGACCCGGCGGTTCAGCCCCAGCATTTT. Together with reference TRBV7-2 and TRBJ1-5, the CDR3 gives the full variable domain: GAGVSQSPSNKVTEKGKDVELRCDPISGHTALYWYRQSLGQGLEFLIYFQGNSAPDKSGLPSDRFSAERTGGSVSTLTIQRTQQEDSAVYLCASSRDPAVQPQHFGDGTRLSIL.

This chain uses TRBV14 with TRBJ2-7; TRBD2 matches at 13 bases. The ends lost 5 bases at V and 6 bases at J; junction bases unmatched: 7. Germline loops: CDR1 SGHDN, CDR2 FVKESK. The CDR3 runs 15 residues. The CDR3 region is CASSVTSGRAFEQYF. CDR3 DNA sequence: TGTGCCAGCAGCGTCACTAGCGGGAGGGCCTTCGAGCAGTACTTC.

This clone has a single count. The J gene is TRBJ2-5, the V gene TRBV7-9; 9 positions match TRBD2. Germline loops: CDR1 SEHNR, CDR2 FQNEAQ (reference sequence). With 5 bases clipped from V and 4 bases from J, the junction kept 8 bases outside the gene matches. The CDR3 has 15 residues. CDR3 region: CASSPGTSRVETQYF. The CDR3 bases are TGTGCCAGCAGCCCGGGGACTAGCCGGGTAGAGACCCAGTACTTC. Full variable domain (rest looked up from reference TRBV7-9 and TRBJ2-5): DTGVSQNPRHKITKRGQNVTFRCDPISEHNRLYWYRQTLGQGPEFLTYFQNEAQLEKSRLLSDRFSAERPKGSFSTLEIQRTEQGDSAMYLCASSPGTSRVETQYFGPGTRLLVL.